These 22 T cell receptor beta chains share one sample of origin, sequenced in a study of blood T cell repertoires in COVID-19. Assay used: immunoSEQ multiplex PCR; TCRdb lists only in-frame clones, some missing. The sample carries 24,000 or so clones, around 86% recorded once. Sequenced input: peripheral blood. The receptors here all came from a human donor in a cohort sampled during active COVID-19. The donor label of this sample is uncertain.

This rearrangement joins TRBV28 to TRBJ1-2; D unresolved. This CDR3 is 15 amino acids long. The V end lost 5 bases, the J end lost 0 bases, and 13 bases lay between the germline ends. CDR1 is MDHEN and CDR2 is SYDVKM in the germline V gene. The CDR3: CASSPRRISNYGYTF. The CDR3 DNA is TGTGCCAGCAGTCCGCGGAGAATCTCTAACTATGGCTACACCTTC.

This rearrangement joins TRBV7-2 to TRBJ2-7, with D perhaps TRBD2 (5 bases). The V and J ends lost 5 bases and 2 bases respectively, with 16 bases between them. The CDR3 contains 15 residues. Per the germline V gene, CDR1 is SGHTA and CDR2 is FQGNSA. CDR3 sequence reads: CASSPYPTGAYEQYF. The CDR3 DNA reads TGTGCCAGCAGCCCATACCCCACCGGGGCCTACGAGCAGTACTTC. Full variable domain (outside the CDR3, taken from reference TRBV7-2 and TRBJ2-7): GAGVSQSPSNKVTEKGKDVELRCDPISGHTALYWYRQSLGQGLEFLIYFQGNSAPDKSGLPSDRFSAERTGGSVSTLTIQRTQQEDSAVYLCASSPYPTGAYEQYFGPGTRLTVT.

CDR3 amino acids: CASSIGSGGSQETQYF. In DNA, the CDR3 is TGTGCCAGTAGTATAGGTAGCGGGGGGTCTCAAGAGACCCAGTACTTC. V usage is TRBV19 and J usage is TRBJ2-5; 10 bases map to TRBD2. Trimming cost V 1 base and J 2 bases; bases outside gene matches: 4. The germline V gene has CDR1 LNHDA and CDR2 SQIVND (reference sequence). This CDR3 region has 16 residues.

This chain connects TRBV30 to TRBJ2-1; D uncertain. The CDR3 covers 11 residues. Germline values: CDR1 GTSNPN, CDR2 SVGIG (reference sequence). The V and J ends lost 0 bases and 6 bases respectively, with 3 bases between them. The CDR3 spells CAWSVLNEQFF. The DNA of the CDR3 is TGTGCCTGGAGTGTACTCAATGAGCAGTTCTTC.

This chain links TRBV28 with TRBJ2-1, with 8 bases fitting TRBD2. V lost 6 bases, J lost 5 bases, and 6 bases stayed unmatched. Germline V gene lookup returns CDR1 MDHEN and CDR2 SYDVKM. This CDR3 has 14 residues. Written as DNA, the CDR3 is TGTGCCAGCAGGGGACCGGGGGGGCACAATGAGCAGTTCTTC. Its protein product is CASRGPGGHNEQFF. Combining the CDR3 with reference TRBV28 and TRBJ2-1 gives the whole variable domain DVKVTQSSRYLVKRTGEKVFLECVQDMDHENMFWYRQDPGLGLRLIYFSYDVKMKEKGDIPEGYSVSREKKERFSLILESASTNQTSMYLCASRGPGGHNEQFFGPGTRLTVL.

CDR3 nucleotides: TGTGCCAGCAGCCTCCGCCCCTCTAGCGGGGGGAATGAGCAGTTCTTC. This gives the protein CASSLRPSSGGNEQFF. V is TRBV7-2 and J is TRBJ2-1; TRBD2 matches 11 bases. Looked up from germline, CDR1 is SGHTA and CDR2 is FQGNSA. The CDR3 loop spans 16 amino acids. Trimming removed 5 bases from V and 7 bases from J; junction bases left unmatched: 10.

This clone turned up a few times. This sequence joins TRBV3-1 (or the pseudogene TRBV3-2) and TRBJ2-7, with TRBD1 matching 8 bases. V gave up 4 bases and J gave up 2 bases; unmatched junction bases: 13. The CDR3 is made up of 17 amino acids. Germline V gene data show CDR1 as LGHDT and CDR2 as YNNKEL (reference sequence). CDR3 DNA sequence: TGTGCCAGCAGCCCTACTTCCGGACAGGGCCCGACCTACGAGCAGTACTTC. Residues: CASSPTSGQGPTYEQYF.

This clone was recorded a few times. The chain combines TRBV29-1 with TRBJ1-5; D possibly corresponds to TRBD1 (6 bases). Germline-derived CDR1 and CDR2 are SQVTM and ANQGSEA. The CDR3 contains 15 residues. The V end lost 2 bases, the J end lost 1 base, and 12 bases lay between the germline ends. The CDR3 is CSVERKQGSNQPQHF. As DNA, the CDR3 is TGCAGCGTTGAAAGGAAACAGGGCAGCAATCAGCCCCAGCATTTT.

The chain uses TRBV5-5 and TRBJ1-2; the D is unclear. Germline-derived CDR1 and CDR2 are SGHKS and YYEKEE (reference sequence). V gave up 0 bases and J gave up 1 base, with 7 bases separating them. This CDR3 region has 14 residues. The DNA for the CDR3 is TGTGCCAGCAGCTTGGGAGGACTTAACTATGGCTACACCTTC. This encodes CASSLGGLNYGYTF.

This chain uses TRBV1 with TRBJ2-3; the D call TRBD2 from the table was never checked on the DNA. TRBV1 corresponds to a pseudogene. The CDR3 sequence is 17 residues long. The CDR3, as DNA: TGCACCAGCAGCCAACTACAACTAGCGGGGGGGTCAGATACGCAGTATTTT. Its translation: CTSSQLQLAGGSDTQYF.

The genes are TRBV6-1 and TRBJ1-2; a possible D gene is TRBD1 (5 bases). Germline values: CDR1 MNHNS, CDR2 SASEGT. This CDR3 spans 14 amino acids. V gave up 2 bases and J gave up 4 bases, with 11 bases separating them. The chain's CDR3 is CASSEPRQLYGYTF. The CDR3 DNA follows: TGTGCCAGCAGTGAACCCCGACAGCTCTATGGCTACACCTTC.

The chain is built from TRBV2 and TRBJ1-5; TRBD1 agrees at 7 bases. The CDR3 contains 17 residues. The ends lost 4 bases at V and 2 bases at J; junction bases unmatched: 11. The V gene's germline CDR1 is SNHLY and CDR2 FYNNEI. CDR3 sequence: CASSVDRPAVGNQPQHF. CDR3 coding DNA: TGTGCCAGCAGTGTGGACAGGCCCGCAGTAGGCAATCAGCCCCAGCATTTT.

The chain couples TRBV12-5 to TRBJ2-7; D uncertain. Germline V CDR1 and CDR2: LGHNT, FRNRAP. With 7 bases removed from V and 6 bases from J, the gap between germline ends came to 10 bases. This CDR3 region has 11 residues. The CDR3 protein is CASASSREQYF. For the CDR3, the DNA is TGTGCTAGTGCCTCCTCCCGCGAGCAGTACTTC.

The chain carries TRBV20-1 and TRBJ2-3; no reliable D call. Germline-derived CDR1 and CDR2 are DFQATT and SNEGSKA (reference sequence). Trimming took 2 bases from V and 6 from J, leaving 6 bases between them. The CDR3 contains 11 residues. CDR3 nucleotide sequence: TGCAGTGCTAGAAGCGCGGATACGCAGTATTTT. The encoded protein is CSARSADTQYF.

The J gene is TRBJ1-1, the V gene TRBV2, with a weak D call TRBD1 (5 bases). The V gene's germline CDR1 is SNHLY and CDR2 FYNNEI. This CDR3 has 14 residues. Trimming left V 6 bases short and J 1 base short, with 12 bases between. The CDR3 DNA reads as TGTGCCAGCAGACGGGGGACGCCGAACACTGAAGCTTTCTTT. Translated: CASRRGTPNTEAFF.

The V call is TRBV7-2, the J call TRBJ2-7, with 10 bases fitting TRBD2. CDR1 is SGHTA, CDR2 FQGNSA, per germline. The CDR3 is 15 residues long. The ends lost 5 bases at V and 0 bases at J; junction bases unmatched: 4. The DNA of the CDR3 is TGTGCCAGCAGCAACTTAGCGGGAGGCTCCTACGAGCAGTACTTC. Protein product: CASSNLAGGSYEQYF.

The chain recombines TRBV18 with TRBJ1-6, with 9 bases matching TRBD1. This CDR3 has 16 residues. Germline lookup yields CDR1 KGHSH and CDR2 LQKENI. J gave up 6 bases and V 6 bases, and 9 bases lay outside the gene matches. The CDR3, as DNA: TGTGCCAGCTCCCGGGACAGGGAGTTGGCTAATTCACCCCTCCACTTT. Translation: CASSRDRELANSPLHF. The full variable domain, rest sourced from reference TRBV18 and TRBJ1-6, is NAGVMQNPRHLVRRRGQEARLRCSPMKGHSHVYWYRQLPEEGLKFMVYLQKENIIDESGMPKERFSAEFPKEGPSILRIQQVVRGDSAAYFCASSRDRELANSPLHFGNGTRLTVT.

This rearrangement joins TRBV12-3 or TRBV12-4 to TRBJ2-1; a possible D gene is TRBD2 (5 bases). The length of the CDR3 is 13 residues. Trimming took 2 bases from V and 7 from J, leaving 9 bases between them. CDR3 DNA: TGTGCCAGCAGTTTACTCGCGGGTAATGAGCAGTTCTTC. This translates into CASSLLAGNEQFF.

J is TRBJ2-2 and V is TRBV19, with D possibly being TRBD1 (5 bases). Trimming took 3 bases from V and 0 from J, leaving 11 bases between them. CDR1 is LNHDA and CDR2 is SQIVND in the germline V gene (reference sequence). The CDR3 has 16 residues. CDR3 nucleotides: TGTGCCAGTAGTATTAGGGGCAACTCGAACACCGGGGAGCTGTTTTTT. Its translation is CASSIRGNSNTGELFF.

This chain joins TRBV7-9 and TRBJ2-3, with 9 bases matching TRBD1. The germline V gene encodes CDR1 SEHNR and CDR2 FQNEAQ (reference sequence). The CDR3 runs to 14 residues. V dropped 5 bases and J dropped 4; count of bases not matched to a gene: 4. CDR3 in amino acids: CASSQNRGPDTQYF. Written as DNA, the CDR3 is TGTGCCAGCAGCCAAAACAGGGGGCCAGATACGCAGTATTTT.

The chain joins TRBV18 to TRBJ1-3; 7 nucleotides match TRBD1. J lost 1 base, V lost 5 bases, and 11 bases had no gene match. CDR1 is KGHSH, CDR2 LQKENI, per germline. The CDR3 is 17 residues long. CDR3 sequence (DNA): TGTGCCAGCTCATCTACAGGGGCCTCCGGTTCTGGAAACACCATATATTTT. The encoded protein is CASSSTGASGSGNTIYF.

The V call is TRBV7-8, the J call TRBJ2-3; 8 nucleotides align to TRBD2. The CDR3 is made up of 17 amino acids. Germline V gives CDR1 SGHVS, CDR2 FQNEAQ. V lost 7 bases and J lost 4; bases outside the gene matches: 16. The CDR3 nucleotides read TGTGCCAGCATCCTAGGGGCGCGGGGGGCCGCCCCAGATACGCAGTATTTT. Protein product: CASILGARGAAPDTQYF.